The T cell receptor beta chain described here comes from a study of shared clonotypes between healthy human individuals. CD45RO negativity and positive selection for CCR7 defined naive CD8 cells, a population that excluded terminally differentiated effector memory CD45RA+ cells. Looked up from germline, CDR1 is SGHAT and CDR2 is FQNNGV. This CDR3 has 17 residues. Trimming cost V 4 bases and J 7 bases; bases outside gene matches: 17. Profiling relied on immunoSEQ multiplex PCR, and the TCRdb table lists in-frame clones only, not all of them. The sample records hundreds of thousands of clones, approximately 96% being singletons.

The J gene is TRBJ1-1, the V gene TRBV11-2; 8 bases fit TRBD1. The sequence was obtained from a woman younger than 45 in good health. The material sequenced was naive CD8+ T cells sorted from blood. The DNA for the CDR3 is TGTGCCAGCAGCTCGATTAGTGGACCTGGACAGGGAGATGAAGCTTTCTTT. The encoded protein is CASSSISGPGQGDEAFF.